The 11 T cell receptor beta chains listed next were all sequenced from one sample in a study of radiation and T cells in renal cell carcinoma. As to time point: baseline pretreatment blood. The treatment is: 15 Gy SBRT to primary tumor, nephrectomy 4 weeks later. Using immunoSEQ multiplex PCR, the repertoire was profiled, and TCRdb retains in-frame clones only, with some absent. The repertoire has approximately 110,000 clones, approximately 78% of them found once; the top ten carry approximately 3%. The sequencing used blood, collected from a patient whose treatment included radiotherapy and nephrectomy. The source is a woman aged 55-70 years with renal cell carcinoma.

V gene TRBV6-1 combines with J gene TRBJ1-1; 7 positions match TRBD1. Germline assignment: CDR1 MNHNS and CDR2 SASEGT. There are 14 residues in the CDR3. Trimming took 4 bases from V and 7 from J; bases not matched to a gene: 9. The CDR3 here is CASSGRGEGHEAFF. Here the CDR3 DNA reads TGTGCCAGCAGTGGCAGGGGGGAAGGTCATGAAGCTTTCTTT.

The chain uses TRBV7-3 and TRBJ1-1; D possibly corresponds to TRBD1 (5 bases). The CDR3 sequence is 14 residues long. V was trimmed by 5 bases and J by 2 bases, leaving 12 bases between them. Looked up from germline, CDR1 is SGHTA and CDR2 is FQGTGA. CDR3 DNA: TGTGCCAGCAGCCTCGGGACGGGAAACACTGAAGCTTTCTTT. Translating gives CASSLGTGNTEAFF. The full variable domain, rest sourced from reference TRBV7-3 and TRBJ1-1, is GAGVSQTPSNKVTEKGKYVELRCDPISGHTALYWYRQSLGQGPEFLIYFQGTGAADDSGLPNDRFFAVRPEGSVSTLKIQRTERGDSAVYLCASSLGTGNTEAFFGQGTRLTVV.

The rearrangement joins TRBV2 to TRBJ1-1; D is uncertain. Germline V gene data show CDR1 as SNHLY and CDR2 as FYNNEI. V was shortened by 2 bases and J by 6 bases, with 19 bases between the two germline ends. The CDR3 consists of 16 residues. The CDR3 is CASSERQVGFRAEAFF. Here the CDR3 DNA reads TGTGCCAGCAGTGAACGGCAGGTGGGGTTTAGAGCTGAAGCTTTCTTT.

This clone was seen a single time. J is TRBJ1-5 and V is TRBV6-6, with no clear D. The CDR3 spans 14 residues. The germline CDR1 and CDR2 sequences are MNHNY and SVGAGI (reference sequence). V lost 5 bases and J lost 2, with 10 bases in between. CDR3 sequence (DNA): TGTGCCAGCAGTCTACTAGAAGGCAATCAGCCCCAGCATTTT. Protein: CASSLLEGNQPQHF.

V is TRBV7-9 and J is TRBJ1-2; D ambiguous. Per germline, CDR1 SEHNR and CDR2 FQNEAQ (reference sequence). This CDR3 is 12 amino acids long. V was shortened by 2 bases and J by 4 bases, with 5 bases between the two germline ends. The CDR3: CASSLSGYGYTF. For the CDR3, the DNA is TGTGCCAGCAGCTTATCAGGCTATGGCTACACCTTC.

This clone was detected a few times. The CDR3 reads CASSSRGASSTGELFF. Here the CDR3 DNA reads TGTGCCAGTAGTAGTCGGGGGGCCTCGAGCACCGGGGAGCTGTTTTTT. This chain links TRBV19 with TRBJ2-2; D perhaps matches TRBD2 (7 bases). Germline V gene lookup returns CDR1 LNHDA and CDR2 SQIVND (reference sequence). The CDR3 extends over 16 amino acids. V dropped 4 bases and J dropped 4 bases, with 16 bases sitting between them.

V usage is TRBV6-6 and J usage is TRBJ1-4; D remains ambiguous. Per germline, CDR1 MNHNY and CDR2 SVGAGI (reference sequence). Trimming removed 5 bases at V and 4 bases at J, with 11 bases between. CDR3 length equals 14 residues. The CDR3 protein is CASSPGRGNEKLFF. The CDR3 coding sequence is TGTGCCAGCAGTCCTGGACGGGGTAATGAAAAACTGTTTTTT.

The V call is TRBV28, the J call TRBJ2-7, with D uncertain. Trimming removed 4 bases at V and 4 bases at J, with 5 bases between. Germline V gene data show CDR1 as MDHEN and CDR2 as SYDVKM. There are 11 residues in the CDR3. For the CDR3, the DNA is TGTGCCAGCAGTTCGAGGTACGAGCAGTACTTC. This sequence encodes CASSSRYEQYF.

The J gene is TRBJ2-2, the V gene TRBV2; TRBD2 matches 10 bases. Per the germline V gene, CDR1 is SNHLY and CDR2 is FYNNEI. V was clipped by 3 bases and J by 4 bases; unmatched bases: 2. This CDR3 is built from 15 residues. The CDR3 reads CASSEASGGTGELFF. CDR3 in DNA: TGTGCCAGCAGTGAGGCTAGCGGGGGCACCGGGGAGCTGTTTTTT.

This chain joins TRBV2 and TRBJ2-5; D may be TRBD1 or TRBD2 (5 bases each). V lost 7 bases to trimming and J lost 1 base, with 13 bases between them. Germline V lookup: CDR1 SNHLY, CDR2 FYNNEI. This CDR3 has 14 residues. CDR3 bases: TGTGCCAGCAAAACGGGGCGAAGCCAAGAGACCCAGTACTTC. Protein: CASKTGRSQETQYF. Supplemented by reference TRBV2 and TRBJ2-5, the full variable domain reads EPEVTQTPSHQVTQMGQEVILRCVPISNHLYFYWYRQILGQKVEFLVSFYNNEISEKSEIFDDQFSVERPDGSNFTLKIRSTKLEDSAMYFCASKTGRSQETQYFGPGTRLLVL.

The V gene is TRBV5-4, the J gene TRBJ1-4; D not certain. The germline CDR1 and CDR2 sequences are SGHNT and YYREEE (reference sequence). Trimming stripped 2 bases from V and 5 bases from J, with 4 bases between. This CDR3 spans 12 amino acids. The CDR3 nucleotides read TGTGCCAGCAGCTTCCAAAATGAAAAACTGTTTTTT. Encoded protein: CASSFQNEKLFF.